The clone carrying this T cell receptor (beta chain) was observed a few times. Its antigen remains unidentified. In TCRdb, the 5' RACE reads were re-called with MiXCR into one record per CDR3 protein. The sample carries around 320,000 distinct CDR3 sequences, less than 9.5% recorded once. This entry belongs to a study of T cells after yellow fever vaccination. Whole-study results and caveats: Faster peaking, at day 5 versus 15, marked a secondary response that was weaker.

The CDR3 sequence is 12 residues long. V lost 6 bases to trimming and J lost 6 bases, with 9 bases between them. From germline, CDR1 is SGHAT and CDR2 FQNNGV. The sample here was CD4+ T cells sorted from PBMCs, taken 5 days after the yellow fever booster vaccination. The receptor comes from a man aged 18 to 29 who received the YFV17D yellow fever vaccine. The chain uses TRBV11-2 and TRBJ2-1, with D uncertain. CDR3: CASRDGVNEQFF. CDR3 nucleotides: TGTGCCAGCAGAGACGGCGTCAATGAGCAGTTCTTC.